The T cell receptor (beta chain) described here comes from a study of T cell clonotyping in hematopoietic cell transplantation. Study findings and constraints: Recipient TCR diversity dropped after transplant; expanded clonotypes rose from day 30 to 180. Without cell sorting, CD4 versus CD8 contributions remain unresolved. Few recipient clonotypes overlapped donors; over 97% were de novo at given depth.

The CDR3 sequence is 14 residues long. The germline CDR1 and CDR2 sequences are MNHEY and SVGAGI. V gave up 4 bases and J gave up 4 bases, with 13 bases separating them. With respect to this clone: Antigen unknown.

Assay used: immunoSEQ multiplex PCR; TCRdb lists only in-frame clones, some missing. In the table there are some 14,000 clones, more than 75% of which are singletons. The source of this sequence is a male patient aged 50 or older who had an allogeneic stem cell transplant from an unrelated donor, so T cells may come from the graft donor. Some clones in this sample may be carry-over from other donors' samples. V is TRBV6-5 and J is TRBJ1-2, with D unresolved. Sequenced material: PBMCs, taken 100 days after allogeneic stem cell transplant. This CDR3 reads CASSSESDLYGYTF. In DNA form, the CDR3 reads TGTGCCAGCAGTTCAGAATCGGACCTCTATGGCTACACCTTC.